These 7 T cell receptor beta chains were sequenced from one sample in a study of T-cell memory formation after mild COVID-19. TCRdb re-derived calls from the 5' RACE reads in MiXCR, one entry per CDR3 protein. The sample yields under 250,000 distinct CDR3 sequences, 8% to 11% seen once. Input material: PBMCs or a T cell subset sorted from them (not recorded which). All receptors derive from a man younger than 35 who had mild COVID-19 (a few samples of this study predate the infection). Cell type and time point are not known.

Note on this clonotype: A read error may be the cause here, since a much bigger clone is one base away. J is TRBJ2-1 and V is TRBV11-3; TRBD2 agrees at 7 bases. The length of the CDR3 is 16 residues. Germline loops: CDR1 SGHNT, CDR2 YENEEA. V shed 5 bases, J shed 2 bases, and the junction held 9 bases outside the gene matches. The CDR3 here is CASSIGDSGPYNEQFF. CDR3 bases: TGTGCCAGCAGCATAGGAGATAGCGGGCCCTACAATGAGCAGTTCTTC.

This clonotype appeared a few times. The chain has TRBV5-1 and TRBJ2-4, with D uncertain. Germline CDR1 is SGHRS and CDR2 is YFSETQ. The CDR3 contains 14 residues. Trimming shortened V by 0 bases and J by 2 bases, and 6 bases separated the two germline ends. This chain's CDR3 is CASSLDVPKNIQYF. CDR3 nucleotides: TGCGCCAGCAGCTTGGACGTACCCAAAAACATTCAGTACTTC.

This clonotype was found a few times. The J gene is TRBJ2-7, the V gene TRBV3-1; a possible D gene is TRBD1 (5 bases). V lost 0 bases, J lost 2 bases, and 8 bases lay in between. Germline assignment: CDR1 LGHDT and CDR2 YNNKEL (reference sequence). This CDR3 is 14 amino acids long. CDR3 sequence: CASSQERGTYEQYF. Here the CDR3 DNA reads TGTGCCAGCAGCCAAGAAAGGGGAACCTACGAGCAGTACTTC.

This clonotype was seen a few times. This chain joins TRBV4-2 and TRBJ1-6; 8 bases agree with TRBD1. This CDR3 comprises 15 residues. Germline loops: CDR1 LGHNA, CDR2 YNFKEQ. Unmatched junction bases numbered 2, after V lost 0 bases and J lost 7 bases. This CDR3 is CASSQDGQGNSPLHF. The CDR3 DNA sequence: TGTGCCAGCAGCCAAGACGGACAGGGAAATTCACCCCTCCACTTT.

The chain employs TRBV20-1 and TRBJ1-5, with D unclear. CDR1 and CDR2 (germline): DFQATT, SNEGSKA (reference sequence). Trimming pared 3 bases from V and 4 bases from J, leaving 13 bases between. CDR3 length: 14 residues. CDR3 protein: CSASSDLMNQPQHF. CDR3 DNA: TGCAGTGCTAGCTCGGACCTCATGAATCAGCCCCAGCATTTT.

V gene TRBV6-6 combines with J gene TRBJ2-3; 7 nucleotides align to TRBD1. Germline loops: CDR1 MNHNY, CDR2 SVGAGI (reference sequence). J was trimmed by 1 base and V by 7 bases; bases with no gene match: 11. This CDR3 has 16 residues. CDR3 region: CASTRGSWSRTDTQYF. The CDR3 DNA reads TGTGCCAGCACCAGGGGGTCGTGGTCACGCACAGATACGCAGTATTTT.

The rearrangement uses TRBV7-3 and TRBJ1-2; 11 bases fit TRBD1. This CDR3 spans 17 amino acids. With V trimmed by 4 bases and J by 1 base, 8 bases remained unmatched. Germline CDR1 is SGHTA and CDR2 is FQGTGA. This CDR3 is CASSSSDRGRFNYGYTF. CDR3 bases: TGTGCCAGCAGCTCATCGGACAGGGGGCGTTTTAACTATGGCTACACCTTC.